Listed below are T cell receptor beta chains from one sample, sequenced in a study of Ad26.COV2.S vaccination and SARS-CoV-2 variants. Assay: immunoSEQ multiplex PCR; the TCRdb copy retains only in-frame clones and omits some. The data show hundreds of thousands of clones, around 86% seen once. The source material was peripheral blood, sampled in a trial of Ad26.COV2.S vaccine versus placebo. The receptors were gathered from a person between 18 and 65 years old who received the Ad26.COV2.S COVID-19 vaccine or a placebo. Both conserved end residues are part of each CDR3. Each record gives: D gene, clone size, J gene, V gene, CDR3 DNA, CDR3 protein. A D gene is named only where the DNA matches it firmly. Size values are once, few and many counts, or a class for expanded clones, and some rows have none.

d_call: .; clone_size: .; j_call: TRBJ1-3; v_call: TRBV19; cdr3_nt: TGTGCCAGTAGTTTCGGGACACAAGGAAACACCATATATTTT; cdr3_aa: CASSFGTQGNTIYF
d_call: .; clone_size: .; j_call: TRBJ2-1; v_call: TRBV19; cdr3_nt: TGTGCCAGTAGTATAGTTTCTGGGGTTGGTACCTACAATGAGCAGTTCTTC; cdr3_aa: CASSIVSGVGTYNEQFF
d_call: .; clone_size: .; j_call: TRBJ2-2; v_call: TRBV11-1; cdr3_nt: TGTGCCAGCAGCCAGTACAGGGGGGGCACCGGGGAGCTGTTTTTT; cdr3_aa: CASSQYRGGTGELFF
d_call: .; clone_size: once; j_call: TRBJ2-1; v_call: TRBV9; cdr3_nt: TGTGCCAGCAGCGTAGAGGACAATGAGCAGTTCTTC; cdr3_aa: CASSVEDNEQFF
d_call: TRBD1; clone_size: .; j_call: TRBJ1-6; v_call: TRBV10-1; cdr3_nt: TGCGCCAGCAGTGGGCCAGGAACCAGGGGGCATTTTAATTCACCCCTCCACTTT; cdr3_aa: CASSGPGTRGHFNSPLHF
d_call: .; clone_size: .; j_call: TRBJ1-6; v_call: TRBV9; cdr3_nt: TGTGCCAGCAGCGCCCGGAGTAGCTCCTATAATTCACCCCTCCACTTT; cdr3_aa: CASSARSSSYNSPLHF
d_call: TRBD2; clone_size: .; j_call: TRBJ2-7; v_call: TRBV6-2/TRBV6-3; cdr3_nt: TGTGCCAGCAGCCCAGGGAGTTGGCATACTAGCGGGGGTTACGAGCAGTACTTC; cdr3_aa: CASSPGSWHTSGGYEQYF
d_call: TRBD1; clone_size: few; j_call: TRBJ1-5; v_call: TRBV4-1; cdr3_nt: TGCGCCAGCAGCCAAGACCCGGGACAGTATCAGCCCCAGCATTTT; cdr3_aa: CASSQDPGQYQPQHF
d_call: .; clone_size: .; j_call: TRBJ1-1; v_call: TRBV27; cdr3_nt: TGTGCCAGCAGTTTGGGGGCTGAAGCTTTCTTT; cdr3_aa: CASSLGAEAFF
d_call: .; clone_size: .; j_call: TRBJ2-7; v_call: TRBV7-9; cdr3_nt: TGTGCCAGCAGCCGTACAGGGTTCTACGAGCAGTACTTC; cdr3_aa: CASSRTGFYEQYF
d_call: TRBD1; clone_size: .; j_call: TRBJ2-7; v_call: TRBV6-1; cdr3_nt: TGTGCCAGCAGTGAACAGGGGGCTGGGGACGAGCAGTACTTC; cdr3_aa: CASSEQGAGDEQYF
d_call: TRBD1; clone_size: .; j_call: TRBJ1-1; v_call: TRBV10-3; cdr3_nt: TGTGCCATCAGTGACTCCCCGGACAGGGGTGAAGCTTTCTTT; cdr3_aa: CAISDSPDRGEAFF
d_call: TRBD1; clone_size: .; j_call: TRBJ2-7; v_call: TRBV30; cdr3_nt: TGTGCCTGGAGTGCAGGGGGCGAGCAGTACTTC; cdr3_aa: CAWSAGGEQYF
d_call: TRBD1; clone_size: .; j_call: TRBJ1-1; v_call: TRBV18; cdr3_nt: TGTGCCAGCTCACCTGGGACAGTGAACACTGAAGCTTTCTTT; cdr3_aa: CASSPGTVNTEAFF
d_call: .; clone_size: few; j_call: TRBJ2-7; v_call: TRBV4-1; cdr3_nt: TGCGCCAGCAGCCAAGATCTAGTTATCTCCTACGAGCAGTACTTC; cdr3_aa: CASSQDLVISYEQYF
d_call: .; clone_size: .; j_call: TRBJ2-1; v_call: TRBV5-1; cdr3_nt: TGCGCCAGCAGCCTCCGGGGCTCCGGGAATGAGCAGTTCTTC; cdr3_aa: CASSLRGSGNEQFF
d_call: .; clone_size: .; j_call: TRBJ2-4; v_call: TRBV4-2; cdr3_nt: TGTGCCAGCAGCCAAGATGGTGGGGCCATAAAAAACATTCAGTACTTC; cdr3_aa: CASSQDGGAIKNIQYF
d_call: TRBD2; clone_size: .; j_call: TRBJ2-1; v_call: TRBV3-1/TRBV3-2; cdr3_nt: TGTGCCAGCAGCCAAGGACTAGCGGGGGGGTCCGATGAGCAGTTCTTC; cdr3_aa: CASSQGLAGGSDEQFF
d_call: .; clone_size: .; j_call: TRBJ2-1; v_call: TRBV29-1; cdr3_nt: TGCAGCGTCTCGTTGGGGGGTTTGGGTTACAATGAGCAGTTCTTC; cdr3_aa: CSVSLGGLGYNEQFF
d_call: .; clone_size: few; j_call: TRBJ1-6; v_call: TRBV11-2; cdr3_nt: TGTGCCAGCAGCTTATTGAGGTCTAATAATTCACCCCTCCACTTT; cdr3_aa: CASSLLRSNNSPLHF
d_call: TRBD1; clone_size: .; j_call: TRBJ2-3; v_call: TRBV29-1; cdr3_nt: TGCAGCGTTGTAGGGCAGGGGGCAATAGATACGCAGTATTTT; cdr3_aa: CSVVGQGAIDTQYF
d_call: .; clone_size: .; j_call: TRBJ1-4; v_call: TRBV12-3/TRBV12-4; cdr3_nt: TGTGCCAGCAGTTGGAGCCCTGGGGAAAAACTGTTTTTT; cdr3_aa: CASSWSPGEKLFF
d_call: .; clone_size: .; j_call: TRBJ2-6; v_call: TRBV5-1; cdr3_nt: TGCGCCAGCAGCTTGGATGTATCTGGGGCCAACGTCCTGACTTTC; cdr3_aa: CASSLDVSGANVLTF
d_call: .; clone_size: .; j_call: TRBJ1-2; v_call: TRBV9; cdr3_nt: TGTGCCAGCAGCGTAGCTATGGAAAGCCAACACTATGGCTACACCTTC; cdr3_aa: CASSVAMESQHYGYTF
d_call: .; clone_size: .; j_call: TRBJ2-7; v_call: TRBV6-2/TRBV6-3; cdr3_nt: TGTGCCAGCAGTTACCCAACCTACGAGCAGTACTTC; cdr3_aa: CASSYPTYEQYF
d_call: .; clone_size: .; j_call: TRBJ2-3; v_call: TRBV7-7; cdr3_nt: TGTGCTAGCGGCCATGAGGGAGGTACGCAGTATTTT; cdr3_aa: CASGHEGGTQYF
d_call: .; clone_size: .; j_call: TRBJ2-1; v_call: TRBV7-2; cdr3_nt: TGTGCCAGCTCTCCATGGGGCTCCTACAATGAGCAGTTCTTC; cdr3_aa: CASSPWGSYNEQFF
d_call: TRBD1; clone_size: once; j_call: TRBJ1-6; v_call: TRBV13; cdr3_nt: TGTGCCAGCAGCTTAGGAGGGACAGCCTATAATTCACCCCTCCACTTT; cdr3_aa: CASSLGGTAYNSPLHF
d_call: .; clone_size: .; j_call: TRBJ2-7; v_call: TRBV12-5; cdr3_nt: TGTGCTAGTGGTTTGGACTCCCCCTACGAGCAGTACTTC; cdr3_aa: CASGLDSPYEQYF
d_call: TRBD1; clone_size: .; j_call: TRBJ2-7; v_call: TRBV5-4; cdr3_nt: TGTGCCAGCAGCTCAGGGACAGGGGACGAGCAGTACTTC; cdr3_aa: CASSSGTGDEQYF
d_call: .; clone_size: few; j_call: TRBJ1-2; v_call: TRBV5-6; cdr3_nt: TGTGCCAGCAGCTCTTGGGCGCACTATGGCTACACCTTC; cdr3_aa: CASSSWAHYGYTF
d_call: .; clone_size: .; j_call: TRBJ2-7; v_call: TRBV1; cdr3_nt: TGCACCAGCAGCCAAGAAAGGCTAGCGGGGGACTACGAGCAGTACTTC; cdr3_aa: CTSSQERLAGDYEQYF
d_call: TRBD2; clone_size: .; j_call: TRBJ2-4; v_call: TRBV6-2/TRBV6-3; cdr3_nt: TGTGCCAGCAGTTACTCGACGCGGCGTAGCGGGGCGAATGAAAACATTCAGTACTTC; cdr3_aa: CASSYSTRRSGANENIQYF
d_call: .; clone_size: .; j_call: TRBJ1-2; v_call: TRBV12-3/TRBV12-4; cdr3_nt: TGTGCCAGCGCAGGGGAGAACTATGGCTACACCTTC; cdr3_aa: CASAGENYGYTF
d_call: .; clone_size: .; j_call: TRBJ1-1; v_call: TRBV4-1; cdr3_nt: TGCGCCTCGGTCATGAACACTGAAGCTTTCTTT; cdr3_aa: CASVMNTEAFF
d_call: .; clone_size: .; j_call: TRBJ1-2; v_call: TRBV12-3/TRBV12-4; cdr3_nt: TGTGCCAGCACCCGGGGCCCTGATGGAGGCTACACCTTC; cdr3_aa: CASTRGPDGGYTF
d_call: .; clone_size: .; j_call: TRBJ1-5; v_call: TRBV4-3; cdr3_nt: TGCGCCAGCAGCCAAGGCGGTGGGCCCCAGCATTTT; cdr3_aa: CASSQGGGPQHF
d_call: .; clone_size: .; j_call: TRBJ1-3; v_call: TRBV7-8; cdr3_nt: TGTGCCAGCAGCCTCTTACCGGGACAACCGTCGGACACCATATATTTT; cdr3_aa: CASSLLPGQPSDTIYF
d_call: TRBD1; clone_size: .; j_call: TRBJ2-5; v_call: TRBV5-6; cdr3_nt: TGTGCCAGCAGCTTGGGATCGGGACAGGGGAGAGAGACCCAGTACTTC; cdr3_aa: CASSLGSGQGRETQYF
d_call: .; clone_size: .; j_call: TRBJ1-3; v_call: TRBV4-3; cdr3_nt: TGCGCCAGCAGCCAAGCTCAAAGCTCTGGAAACACCATATATTTT; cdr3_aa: CASSQAQSSGNTIYF
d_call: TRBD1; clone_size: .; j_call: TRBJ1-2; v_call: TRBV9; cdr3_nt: TGTGCCAGCAGCGTAGCCTGGGGACAGGGGAACTATGGCTACACCTTC; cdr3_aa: CASSVAWGQGNYGYTF
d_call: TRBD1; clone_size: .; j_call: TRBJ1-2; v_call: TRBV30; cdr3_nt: TGTGCCTGGACAACCGGGACAGGGGGCTATGGCTACACCTTC; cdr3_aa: CAWTTGTGGYGYTF
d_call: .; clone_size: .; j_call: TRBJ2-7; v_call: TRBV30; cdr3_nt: TGTGCCTGGAGTGGTCCGCTCTACGAGCAGTACTTC; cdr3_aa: CAWSGPLYEQYF
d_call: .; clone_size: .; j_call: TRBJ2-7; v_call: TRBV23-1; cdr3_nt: TGCGCCAGCAGTCAATCACGACAGACCTACGAGCAGTACTTC; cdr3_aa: CASSQSRQTYEQYF
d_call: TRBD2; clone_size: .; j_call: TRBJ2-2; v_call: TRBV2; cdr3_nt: TGTGCCAGCAGTTCCGGGACTAGCGGTACCGGGGAGCTGTTTTTT; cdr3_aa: CASSSGTSGTGELFF
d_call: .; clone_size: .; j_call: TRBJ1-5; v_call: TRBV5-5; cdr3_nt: TGTGCCAGCAGCTTGGAGGTGGATCAGCCCCAGCATTTT; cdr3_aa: CASSLEVDQPQHF
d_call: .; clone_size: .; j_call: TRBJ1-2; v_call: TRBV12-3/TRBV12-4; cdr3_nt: TGTGCCAGCAGTTCCCCGGGTGACTATGGCTACACCTTC; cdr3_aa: CASSSPGDYGYTF
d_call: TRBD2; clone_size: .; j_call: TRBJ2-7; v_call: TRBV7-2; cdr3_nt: TGTGCCAGCAGCTTCTCCGGGGCTAGCGGAACCTACGAGCAGTACTTC; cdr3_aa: CASSFSGASGTYEQYF
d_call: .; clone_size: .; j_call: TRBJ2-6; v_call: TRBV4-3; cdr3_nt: TGCGCCAGCAGCCAAGAGGGGACGGGATTCTCTGGGGCCAACGTCCTGACTTTC; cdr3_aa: CASSQEGTGFSGANVLTF
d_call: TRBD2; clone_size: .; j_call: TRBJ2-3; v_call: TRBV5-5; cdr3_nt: TGTGCCAGCAGCTGGGGAGGGTCTAACACAGATACGCAGTATTTT; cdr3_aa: CASSWGGSNTDTQYF
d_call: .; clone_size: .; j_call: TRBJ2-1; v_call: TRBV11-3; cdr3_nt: TGTGCCAGCAGCGGATGGGACAATGAGCAGTTCTTC; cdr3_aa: CASSGWDNEQFF
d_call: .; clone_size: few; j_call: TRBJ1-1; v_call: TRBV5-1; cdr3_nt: TGCGCCAGCAGCTTGGAACAGTTGAACACTGAAGCTTTCTTT; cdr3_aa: CASSLEQLNTEAFF
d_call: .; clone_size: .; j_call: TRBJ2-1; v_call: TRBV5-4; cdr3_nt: TGTGCCAGCAGCTCGTTGAAGGGCGCCTACAATGAGCAGTTCTTC; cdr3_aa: CASSSLKGAYNEQFF
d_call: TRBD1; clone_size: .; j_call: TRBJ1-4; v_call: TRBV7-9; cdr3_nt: TGTGCCAGCAGCTTAGGAGACAGGGGGCGCGATGAAAAACTGTTTTTT; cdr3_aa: CASSLGDRGRDEKLFF
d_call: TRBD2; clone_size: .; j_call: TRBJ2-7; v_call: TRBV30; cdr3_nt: TGTGCCTGGAGTCCGGGGGGTCCGTCCTACGAGCAGTACTTC; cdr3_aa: CAWSPGGPSYEQYF
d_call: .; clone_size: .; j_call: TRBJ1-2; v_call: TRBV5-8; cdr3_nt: TGTGCCAGCAGCTTTATTGCAGGGACTAACTATGGCTACACCTTC; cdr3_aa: CASSFIAGTNYGYTF